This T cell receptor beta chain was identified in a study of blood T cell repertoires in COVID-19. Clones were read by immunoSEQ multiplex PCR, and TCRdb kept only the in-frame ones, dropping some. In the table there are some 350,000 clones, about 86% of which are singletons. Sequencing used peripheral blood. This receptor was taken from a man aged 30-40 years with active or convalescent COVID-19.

The CDR3 loop reads CASGVGQYGYTF. In nucleotides, the CDR3 is TGTGCCAGCGGTGTGGGCCAGTATGGCTACACCTTC. This chain links TRBV2 with TRBJ1-2; D ambiguous. This CDR3 is 12 amino acids long. V shed 8 bases and J shed 5 bases, with 12 bases lying between them. Germline V gene sequence: CDR1 SNHLY, CDR2 FYNNEI.